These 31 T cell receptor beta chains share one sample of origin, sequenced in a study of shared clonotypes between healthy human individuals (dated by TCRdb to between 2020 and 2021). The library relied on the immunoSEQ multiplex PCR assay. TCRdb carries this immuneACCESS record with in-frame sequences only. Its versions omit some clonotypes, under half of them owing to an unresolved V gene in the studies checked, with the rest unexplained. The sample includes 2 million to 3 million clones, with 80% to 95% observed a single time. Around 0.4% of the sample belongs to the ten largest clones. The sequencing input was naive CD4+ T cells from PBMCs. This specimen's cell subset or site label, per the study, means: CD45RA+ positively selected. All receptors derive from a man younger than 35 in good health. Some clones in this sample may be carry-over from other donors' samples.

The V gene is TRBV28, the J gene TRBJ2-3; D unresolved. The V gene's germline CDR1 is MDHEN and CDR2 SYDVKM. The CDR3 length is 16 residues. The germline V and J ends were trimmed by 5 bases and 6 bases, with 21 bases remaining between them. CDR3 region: CASSKLLGPPTDTQYF. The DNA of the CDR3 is TGTGCCAGCAGTAAGCTTCTCGGACCTCCGACGGATACGCAGTATTTT. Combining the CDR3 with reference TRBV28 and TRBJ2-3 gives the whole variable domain DVKVTQSSRYLVKRTGEKVFLECVQDMDHENMFWYRQDPGLGLRLIYFSYDVKMKEKGDIPEGYSVSREKKERFSLILESASTNQTSMYLCASSKLLGPPTDTQYFGPGTRLTVL.

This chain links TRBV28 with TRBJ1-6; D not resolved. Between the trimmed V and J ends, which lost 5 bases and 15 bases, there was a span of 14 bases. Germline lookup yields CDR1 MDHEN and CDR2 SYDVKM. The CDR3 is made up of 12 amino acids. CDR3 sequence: CASSAPARFLHF. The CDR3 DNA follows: TGTGCCAGCAGTGCTCCAGCCCGATTCCTCCACTTT.

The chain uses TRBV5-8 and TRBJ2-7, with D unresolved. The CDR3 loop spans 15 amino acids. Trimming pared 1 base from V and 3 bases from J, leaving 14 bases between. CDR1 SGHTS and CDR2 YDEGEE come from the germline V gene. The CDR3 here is CASSLYQVSGYEQYF. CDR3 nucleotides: TGTGCCAGCAGCTTGTATCAAGTGTCGGGCTACGAGCAGTACTTC.

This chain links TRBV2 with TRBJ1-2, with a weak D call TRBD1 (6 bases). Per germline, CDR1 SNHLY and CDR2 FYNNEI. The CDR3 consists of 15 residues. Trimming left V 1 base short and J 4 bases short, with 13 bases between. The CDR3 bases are TGTGCCAGCAGTGAAGGTCCAGGGACAAGCTATGGCTACACCTTC. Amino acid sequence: CASSEGPGTSYGYTF. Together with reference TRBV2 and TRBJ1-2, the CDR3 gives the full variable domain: EPEVTQTPSHQVTQMGQEVILRCVPISNHLYFYWYRQILGQKVEFLVSFYNNEISEKSEIFDDQFSVERPDGSNFTLKIRSTKLEDSAMYFCASSEGPGTSYGYTFGSGTRLTVV.

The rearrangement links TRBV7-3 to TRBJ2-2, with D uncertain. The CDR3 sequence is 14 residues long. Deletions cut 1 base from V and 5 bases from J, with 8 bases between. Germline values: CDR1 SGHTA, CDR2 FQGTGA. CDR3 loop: CASSLSRATGELFF. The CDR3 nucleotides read TGTGCCAGCAGCTTAAGTAGGGCGACCGGGGAGCTGTTTTTT.

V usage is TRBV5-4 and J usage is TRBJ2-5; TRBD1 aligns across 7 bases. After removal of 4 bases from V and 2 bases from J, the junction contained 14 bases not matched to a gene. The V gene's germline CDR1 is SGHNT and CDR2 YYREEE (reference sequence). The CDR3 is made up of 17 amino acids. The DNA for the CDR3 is TGTGCCAGCAGCCCGGATGGCGACAGGGCGTCTCAAGAGACCCAGTACTTC. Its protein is CASSPDGDRASQETQYF.

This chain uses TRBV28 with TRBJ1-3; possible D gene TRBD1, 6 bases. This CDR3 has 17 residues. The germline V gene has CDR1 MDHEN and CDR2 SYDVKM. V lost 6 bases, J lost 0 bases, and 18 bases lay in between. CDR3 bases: TGTGCCAGCAGCCACCCGCCTAGACAGGACTCTGGAAACACCATATATTTT. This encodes CASSHPPRQDSGNTIYF.

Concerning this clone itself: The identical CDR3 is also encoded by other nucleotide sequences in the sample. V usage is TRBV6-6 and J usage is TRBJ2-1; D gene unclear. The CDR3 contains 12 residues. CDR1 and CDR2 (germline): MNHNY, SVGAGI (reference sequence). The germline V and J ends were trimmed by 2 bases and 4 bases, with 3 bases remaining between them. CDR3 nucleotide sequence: TGTGCCAGCAGTTACCTTTACAATGAGCAGTTCTTC. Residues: CASSYLYNEQFF.

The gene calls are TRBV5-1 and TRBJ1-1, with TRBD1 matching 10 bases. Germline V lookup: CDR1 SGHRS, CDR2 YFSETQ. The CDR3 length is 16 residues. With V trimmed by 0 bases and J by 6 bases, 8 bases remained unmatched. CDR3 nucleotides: TGCGCCAGCAGCTTGGGAGGGACAGGGGTATCACCTGAAGCTTTCTTT. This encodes CASSLGGTGVSPEAFF.

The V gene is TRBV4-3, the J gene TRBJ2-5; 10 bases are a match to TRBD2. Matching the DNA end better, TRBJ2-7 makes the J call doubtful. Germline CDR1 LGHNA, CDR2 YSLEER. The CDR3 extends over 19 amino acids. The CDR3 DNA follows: TGCGCCAGCAGCCGGTCCGCTAGCGGGAGTCGTTGGGTCAACTACGAGCAGTACTTC. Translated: CASSRSASGSRWVNYEQYF.

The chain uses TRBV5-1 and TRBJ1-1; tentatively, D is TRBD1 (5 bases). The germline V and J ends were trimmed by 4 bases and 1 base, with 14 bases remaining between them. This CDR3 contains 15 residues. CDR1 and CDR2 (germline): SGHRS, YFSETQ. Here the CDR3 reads CASSDEGFENTEAFF. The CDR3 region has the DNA TGCGCCAGCAGCGATGAGGGGTTCGAGAACACTGAAGCTTTCTTT.

The CDR3 loop reads CASSYRTGNYEQYF. CDR3 in DNA: TGTGCCAGCAGTTACCGGACAGGGAACTACGAGCAGTACTTC. The J gene is TRBJ2-7, the V gene TRBV6-5; TRBD1 matches at 8 bases. V gave up 2 bases and J gave up 3 bases; unmatched junction bases: 3. The germline gives CDR1 MNHEY, CDR2 SVGAGI. This CDR3 has 14 residues.

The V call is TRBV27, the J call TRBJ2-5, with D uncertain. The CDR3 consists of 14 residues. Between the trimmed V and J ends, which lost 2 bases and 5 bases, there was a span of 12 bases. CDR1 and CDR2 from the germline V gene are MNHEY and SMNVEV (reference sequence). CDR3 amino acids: CASSLRDRWETQYF. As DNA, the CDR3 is TGTGCCAGCAGTTTAAGAGACCGTTGGGAGACCCAGTACTTC.

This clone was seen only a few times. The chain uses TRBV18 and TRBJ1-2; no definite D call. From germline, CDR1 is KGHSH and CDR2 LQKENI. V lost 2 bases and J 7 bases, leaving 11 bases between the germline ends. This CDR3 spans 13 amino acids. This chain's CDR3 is CASSPWDSSGYTF. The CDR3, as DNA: TGTGCCAGCTCACCATGGGATAGCTCTGGCTACACCTTC.

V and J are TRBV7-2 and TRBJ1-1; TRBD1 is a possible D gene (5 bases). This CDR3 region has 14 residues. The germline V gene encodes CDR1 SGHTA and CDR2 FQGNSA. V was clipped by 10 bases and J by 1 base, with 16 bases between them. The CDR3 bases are TGTGCCACCACCTTAATCGGGGCGAACACTGAAGCTTTCTTT. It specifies CATTLIGANTEAFF. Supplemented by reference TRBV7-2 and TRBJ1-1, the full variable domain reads GAGVSQSPSNKVTEKGKDVELRCDPISGHTALYWYRQSLGQGLEFLIYFQGNSAPDKSGLPSDRFSAERTGGSVSTLTIQRTQQEDSAVYLCATTLIGANTEAFFGQGTRLTVV.

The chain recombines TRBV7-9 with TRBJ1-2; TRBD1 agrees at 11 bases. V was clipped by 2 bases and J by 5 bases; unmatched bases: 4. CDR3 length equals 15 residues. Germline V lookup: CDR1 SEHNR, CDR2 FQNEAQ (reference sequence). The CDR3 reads CASSLSGTGGYGYTF. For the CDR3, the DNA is TGTGCCAGCAGCTTATCCGGGACAGGGGGTTATGGCTACACCTTC.

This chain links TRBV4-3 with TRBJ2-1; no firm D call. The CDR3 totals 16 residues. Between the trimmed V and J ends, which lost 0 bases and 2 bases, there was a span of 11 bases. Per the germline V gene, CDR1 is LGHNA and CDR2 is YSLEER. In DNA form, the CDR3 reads TGCGCCAGCAGCCAAGAATACGGGTTAACCTACAATGAGCAGTTCTTC. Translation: CASSQEYGLTYNEQFF.

CDR3 residues: CASRLELAGVGEQFF. Written as DNA, the CDR3 is TGTGCCAGCAGGTTAGAGCTAGCGGGAGTAGGAGAGCAGTTCTTC. The chain uses TRBV7-3 and TRBJ2-1; 10 bases agree with TRBD2. The CDR3 loop spans 15 amino acids. The germline V gene has CDR1 SGHTA and CDR2 FQGTGA. Unmatched junction bases numbered 12, after V lost 6 bases and J lost 10 bases. The full variable domain, in which reference TRBV7-3 and TRBJ2-1 provide the parts outside the CDR3, is GAGVSQTPSNKVTEKGKYVELRCDPISGHTALYWYRQSLGQGPEFLIYFQGTGAADDSGLPNDRFFAVRPEGSVSTLKIQRTERGDSAVYLCASRLELAGVGEQFFGPGTRLTVL.

Written as DNA, the CDR3 is TGCAGCGTTGGAGTGGTCTTTGCCGGGGAGCTGTTTTTT. Protein product: CSVGVVFAGELFF. The V and J genes are TRBV29-1 and TRBJ2-2; D remains unclear. Germline lookup yields CDR1 SQVTM and CDR2 ANQGSEA. Trimming took 4 bases from V and 6 from J, leaving 12 bases between them. The CDR3 sequence is 13 residues long.

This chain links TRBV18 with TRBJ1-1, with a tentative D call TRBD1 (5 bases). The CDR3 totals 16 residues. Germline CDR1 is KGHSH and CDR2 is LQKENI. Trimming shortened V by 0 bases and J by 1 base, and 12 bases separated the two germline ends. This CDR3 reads CASSPPVRGGNTEAFF. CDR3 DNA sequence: TGTGCCAGCTCACCACCCGTACGGGGGGGGAACACTGAAGCTTTCTTT.

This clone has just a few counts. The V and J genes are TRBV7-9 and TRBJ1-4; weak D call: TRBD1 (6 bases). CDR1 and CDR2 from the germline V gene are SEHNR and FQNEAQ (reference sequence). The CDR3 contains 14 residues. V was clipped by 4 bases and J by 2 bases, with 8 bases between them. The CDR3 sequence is CASSYGQTNEKLFF. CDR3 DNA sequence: TGTGCCAGCAGCTATGGACAGACTAATGAAAAACTGTTTTTT.

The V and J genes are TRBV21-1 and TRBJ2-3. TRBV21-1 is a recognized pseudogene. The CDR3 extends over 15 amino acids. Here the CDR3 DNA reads TGTGCCAGCAGCACACGGACCTACTACACAGATACGCAGTATTTT. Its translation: CASSTRTYYTDTQYF.

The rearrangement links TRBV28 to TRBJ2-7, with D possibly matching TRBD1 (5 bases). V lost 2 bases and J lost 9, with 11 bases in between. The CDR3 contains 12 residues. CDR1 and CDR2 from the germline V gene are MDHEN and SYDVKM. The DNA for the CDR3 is TGTGCCAGCAGTTTACAGGGTAGGTTGCAGTACTTC. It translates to CASSLQGRLQYF.

CDR3 residues: CASSLDGTSSGNTIYF. In nucleotides, the CDR3 is TGTGCCAGCAGTTTAGACGGGACTTCCTCTGGAAACACCATATATTTT. This rearrangement joins TRBV28 to TRBJ1-3, with D possibly matching TRBD1 (5 bases). Trimming shortened V by 2 bases and J by 0 bases, and 11 bases separated the two germline ends. The CDR3 is made up of 16 amino acids. Germline V gene sequence: CDR1 MDHEN, CDR2 SYDVKM.

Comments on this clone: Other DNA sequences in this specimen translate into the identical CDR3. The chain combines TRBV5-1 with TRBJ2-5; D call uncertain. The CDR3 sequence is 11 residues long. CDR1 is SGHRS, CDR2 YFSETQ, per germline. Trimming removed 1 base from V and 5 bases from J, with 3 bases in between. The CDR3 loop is CASSLYETQYF. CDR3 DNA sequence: TGCGCCAGCAGCTTGTACGAGACCCAGTACTTC.

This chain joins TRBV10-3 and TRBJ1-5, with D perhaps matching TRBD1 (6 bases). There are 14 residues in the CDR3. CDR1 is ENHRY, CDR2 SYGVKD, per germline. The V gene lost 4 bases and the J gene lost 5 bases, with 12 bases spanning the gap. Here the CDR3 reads CAISVGGNDQPQHF. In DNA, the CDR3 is TGTGCCATCAGTGTAGGGGGTAATGATCAGCCCCAGCATTTT.

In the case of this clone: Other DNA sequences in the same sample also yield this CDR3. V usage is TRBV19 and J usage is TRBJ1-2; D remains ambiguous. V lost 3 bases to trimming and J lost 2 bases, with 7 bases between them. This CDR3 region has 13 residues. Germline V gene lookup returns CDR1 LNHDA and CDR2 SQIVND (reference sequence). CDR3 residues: CASSIGKNYGYTF. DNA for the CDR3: TGTGCCAGTAGTATTGGAAAGAACTATGGCTACACCTTC. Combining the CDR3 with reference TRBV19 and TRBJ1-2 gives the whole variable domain DGGITQSPKYLFRKEGQNVTLSCEQNLNHDAMYWYRQDPGQGLRLIYYSQIVNDFQKGDIAEGYSVSREKKESFPLTVTSAQKNPTAFYLCASSIGKNYGYTFGSGTRLTVV.

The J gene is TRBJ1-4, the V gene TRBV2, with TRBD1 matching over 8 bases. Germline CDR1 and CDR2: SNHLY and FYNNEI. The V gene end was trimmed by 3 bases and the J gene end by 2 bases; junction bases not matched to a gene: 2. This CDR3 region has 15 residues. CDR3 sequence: CASSDRGHTNEKLFF. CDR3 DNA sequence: TGTGCCAGCAGTGACAGGGGGCACACTAATGAAAAACTGTTTTTT.

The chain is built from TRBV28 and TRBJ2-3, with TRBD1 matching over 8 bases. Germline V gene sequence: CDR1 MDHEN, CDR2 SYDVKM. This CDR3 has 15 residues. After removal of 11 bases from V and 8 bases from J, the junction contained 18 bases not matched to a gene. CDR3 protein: CAGQPGQGESGTQYF. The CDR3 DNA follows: TGTGCCGGACAACCTGGACAGGGCGAGTCGGGTACGCAGTATTTT.

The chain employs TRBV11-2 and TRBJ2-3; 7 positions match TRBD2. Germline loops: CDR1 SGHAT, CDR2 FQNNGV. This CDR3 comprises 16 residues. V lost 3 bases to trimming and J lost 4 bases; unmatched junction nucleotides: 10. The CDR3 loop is CASSLTSGGFSDTQYF. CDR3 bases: TGTGCCAGCAGCTTGACGTCGGGAGGATTTTCAGATACGCAGTATTTT.

The CDR3 DNA follows: TGTGCCAGCAAGAGCAGGACGAACACCGGGGAGCTGTTTTTT. Its translation is CASKSRTNTGELFF. The genes are TRBV6-5 and TRBJ2-2; D not resolved. The CDR3 runs 14 residues. The V gene lost 7 bases and the J gene lost 0 bases, with 9 bases spanning the gap. Germline CDR1 MNHEY, CDR2 SVGAGI.